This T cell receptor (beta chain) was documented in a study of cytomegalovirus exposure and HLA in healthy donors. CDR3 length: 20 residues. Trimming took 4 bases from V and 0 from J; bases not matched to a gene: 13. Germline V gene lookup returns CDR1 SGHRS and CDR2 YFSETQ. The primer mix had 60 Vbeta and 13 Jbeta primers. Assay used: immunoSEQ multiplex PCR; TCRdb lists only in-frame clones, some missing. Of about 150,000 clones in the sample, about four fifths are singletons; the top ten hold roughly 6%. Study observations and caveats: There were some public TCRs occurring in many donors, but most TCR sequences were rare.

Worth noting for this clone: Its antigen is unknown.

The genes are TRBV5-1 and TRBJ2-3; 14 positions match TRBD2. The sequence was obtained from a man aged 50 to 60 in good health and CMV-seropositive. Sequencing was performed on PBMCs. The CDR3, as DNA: TGCGCCAGCAGCCCGGGACTAGCGGGAGTGGCGCCCACTAGCACAGATACGCAGTATTTT. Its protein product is CASSPGLAGVAPTSTDTQYF.